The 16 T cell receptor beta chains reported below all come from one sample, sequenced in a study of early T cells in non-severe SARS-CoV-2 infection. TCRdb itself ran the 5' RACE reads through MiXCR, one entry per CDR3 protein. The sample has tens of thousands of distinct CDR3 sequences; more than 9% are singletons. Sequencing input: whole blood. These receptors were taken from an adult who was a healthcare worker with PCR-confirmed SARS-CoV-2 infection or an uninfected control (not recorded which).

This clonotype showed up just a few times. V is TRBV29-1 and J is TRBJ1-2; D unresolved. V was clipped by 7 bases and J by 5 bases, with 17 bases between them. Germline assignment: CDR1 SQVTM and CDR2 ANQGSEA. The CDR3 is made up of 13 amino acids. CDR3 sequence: CSERVIRLYGYTF. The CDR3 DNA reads TGCAGCGAACGGGTAATACGCTTATATGGCTACACCTTC.

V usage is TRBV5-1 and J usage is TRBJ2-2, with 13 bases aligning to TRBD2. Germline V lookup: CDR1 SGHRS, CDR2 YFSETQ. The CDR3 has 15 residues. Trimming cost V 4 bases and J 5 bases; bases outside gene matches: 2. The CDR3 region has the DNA TGCGCCAGCAGCCAGGGACTAGCGGGGACCGGGGAGCTGTTTTTT. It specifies CASSQGLAGTGELFF. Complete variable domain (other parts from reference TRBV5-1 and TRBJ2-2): KAGVTQTPRYLIKTRGQQVTLSCSPISGHRSVSWYQQTPGQGLQFLFEYFSETQRNKGNFPGRFSGRQFSNSRSEMNVSTLELGDSALYLCASSQGLAGTGELFFGEGSRLTVL.

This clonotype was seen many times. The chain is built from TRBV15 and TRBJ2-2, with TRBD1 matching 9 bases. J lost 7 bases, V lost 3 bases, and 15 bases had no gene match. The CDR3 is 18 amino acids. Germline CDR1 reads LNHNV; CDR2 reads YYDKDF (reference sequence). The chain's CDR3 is CATSSHYTGTGIIGELFF. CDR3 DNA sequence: TGTGCCACCAGCAGCCACTACACCGGGACAGGGATTATCGGGGAGCTGTTTTTT.

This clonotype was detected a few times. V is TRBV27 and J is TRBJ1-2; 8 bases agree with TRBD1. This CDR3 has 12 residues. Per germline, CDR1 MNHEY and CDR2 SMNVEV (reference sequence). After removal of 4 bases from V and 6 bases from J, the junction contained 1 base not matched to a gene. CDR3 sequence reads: CASSYRGDGYTF. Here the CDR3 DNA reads TGTGCCAGCAGTTACAGGGGGGATGGCTACACCTTC.

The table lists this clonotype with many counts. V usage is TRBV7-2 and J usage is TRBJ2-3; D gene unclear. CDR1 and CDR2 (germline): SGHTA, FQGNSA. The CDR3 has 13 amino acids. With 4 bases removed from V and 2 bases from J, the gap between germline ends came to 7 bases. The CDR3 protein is CASSSNPTDTQYF. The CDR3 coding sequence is TGTGCCAGCAGCTCTAACCCCACAGATACGCAGTATTTT.

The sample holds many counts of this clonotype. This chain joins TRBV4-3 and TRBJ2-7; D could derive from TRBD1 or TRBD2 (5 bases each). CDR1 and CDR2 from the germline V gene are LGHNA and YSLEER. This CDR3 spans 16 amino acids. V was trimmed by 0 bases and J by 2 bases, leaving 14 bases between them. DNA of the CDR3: TGCGCCAGCAGCCAAGACGTCGGGACGCGAGCCTACGAGCAGTACTTC. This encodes CASSQDVGTRAYEQYF.

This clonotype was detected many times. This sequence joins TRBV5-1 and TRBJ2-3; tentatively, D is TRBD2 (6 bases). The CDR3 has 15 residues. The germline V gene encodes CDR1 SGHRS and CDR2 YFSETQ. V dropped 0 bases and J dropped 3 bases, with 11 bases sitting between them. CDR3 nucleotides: TGCGCCAGCAGCTTGGTCGGACTAAAGACAGATACGCAGTATTTT. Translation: CASSLVGLKTDTQYF.

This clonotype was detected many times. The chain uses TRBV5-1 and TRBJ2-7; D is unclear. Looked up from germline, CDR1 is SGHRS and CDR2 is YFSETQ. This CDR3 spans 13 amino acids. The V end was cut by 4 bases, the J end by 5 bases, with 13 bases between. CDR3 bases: TGCGCCAGCAGCCTCACCTCCCCACACGAGCAGTACTTC. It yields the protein CASSLTSPHEQYF.

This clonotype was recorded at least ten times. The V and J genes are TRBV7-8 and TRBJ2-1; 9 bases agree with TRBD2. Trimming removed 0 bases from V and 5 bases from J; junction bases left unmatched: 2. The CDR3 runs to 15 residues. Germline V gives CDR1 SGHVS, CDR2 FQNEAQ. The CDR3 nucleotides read TGTGCCAGCAGCTTAGCACTAGCGGGCGACAATGAGCAGTTCTTC. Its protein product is CASSLALAGDNEQFF.

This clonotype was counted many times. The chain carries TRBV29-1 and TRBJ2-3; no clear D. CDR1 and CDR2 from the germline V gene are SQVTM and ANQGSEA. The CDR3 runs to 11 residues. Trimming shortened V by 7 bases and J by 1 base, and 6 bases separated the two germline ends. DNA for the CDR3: TGCAGCGCGACTGGCACAGATACGCAGTATTTT. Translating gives CSATGTDTQYF.

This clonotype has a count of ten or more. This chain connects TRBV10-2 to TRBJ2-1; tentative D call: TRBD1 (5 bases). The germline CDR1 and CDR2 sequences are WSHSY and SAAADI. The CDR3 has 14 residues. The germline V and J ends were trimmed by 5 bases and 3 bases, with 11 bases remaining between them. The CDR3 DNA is TGCGCCAGCAGTCAAGACAGTTACTACAATGAGCAGTTCTTC. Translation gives CASSQDSYYNEQFF.

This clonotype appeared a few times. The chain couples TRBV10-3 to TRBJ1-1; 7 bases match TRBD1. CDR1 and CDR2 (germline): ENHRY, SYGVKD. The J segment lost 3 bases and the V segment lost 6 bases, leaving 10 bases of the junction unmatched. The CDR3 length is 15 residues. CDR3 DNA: TGTGCCATCAGGGCGACAGGGATTAAGGACACTGAAGCTTTCTTT. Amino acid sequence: CAIRATGIKDTEAFF.

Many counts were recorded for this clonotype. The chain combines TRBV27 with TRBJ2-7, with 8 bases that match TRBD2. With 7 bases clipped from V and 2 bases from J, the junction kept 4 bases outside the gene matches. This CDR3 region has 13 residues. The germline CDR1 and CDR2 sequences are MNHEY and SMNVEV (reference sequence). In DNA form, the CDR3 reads TGTGCCAGCAAGTCTAGCGGGCCCTACGAGCAGTACTTC. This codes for CASKSSGPYEQYF.

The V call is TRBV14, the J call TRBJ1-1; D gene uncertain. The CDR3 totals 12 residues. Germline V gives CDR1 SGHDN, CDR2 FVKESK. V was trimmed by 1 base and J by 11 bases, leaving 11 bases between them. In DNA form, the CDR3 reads TGTGCCAGCAGCCAAGTAAGGTCCGGGGCTTTCTTT. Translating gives CASSQVRSGAFF.

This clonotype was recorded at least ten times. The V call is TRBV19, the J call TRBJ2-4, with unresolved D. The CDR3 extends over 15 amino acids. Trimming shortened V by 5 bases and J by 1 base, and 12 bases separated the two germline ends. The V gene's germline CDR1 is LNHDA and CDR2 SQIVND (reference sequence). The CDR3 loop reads CASSARTDAKNIQYF. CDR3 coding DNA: TGTGCCAGTAGTGCAAGGACGGACGCCAAAAACATTCAGTACTTC.

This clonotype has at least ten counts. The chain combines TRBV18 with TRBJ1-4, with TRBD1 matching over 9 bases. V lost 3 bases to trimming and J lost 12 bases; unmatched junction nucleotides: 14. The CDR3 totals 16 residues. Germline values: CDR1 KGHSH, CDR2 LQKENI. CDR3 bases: TGTGCCAGCTCACCTCTGGGACAGGGCTTCATGCGGCAACTGTTTTTT. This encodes CASSPLGQGFMRQLFF.